This T cell receptor (beta chain) was sequenced for a study of cytomegalovirus exposure and HLA in healthy donors. Primers included in the PCR were 60 Vbeta and 13 Jbeta primers. Profiling relied on immunoSEQ multiplex PCR, and the TCRdb table lists in-frame clones only, not all of them. The sample yields roughly 160,000 clones, roughly 73% seen once. CDR1 and CDR2 (germline): MNHNY, SVGAGI (reference sequence). V was clipped by 4 bases and J by 5 bases, with 14 bases between them. The CDR3 loop spans 14 amino acids. The chain is built from TRBV6-6 and TRBJ1-2, with a possible D match to TRBD1 (5 bases). The sequence was collected from a woman aged 40-49 years in good health and CMV-seropositive. The sample consisted of PBMCs. For the CDR3, the DNA is TGTGCCAGCAGTTCGTGGCAGGGTAGTTATGGCTACACCTTC. As protein: CASSSWQGSYGYTF.